This T cell receptor (beta chain) derives from a study of response to subunit inactivated influenza vaccine. CDR3 length equals 13 residues. V lost 6 bases to trimming and J lost 4 bases, with 10 bases between them. Only a few counts were recorded for this clonotype. What it binds is unknown. Study results and caveats: Each seasonal influenza vaccination recruits few new T cells, the authors suggested.

TCRdb called the RT-PCR reads again in MiXCR, with one record for every CDR3 protein. The sample contains 630,000 or so distinct CDR3 sequences, less than 20% of which appear only once. The sample was PBMCs from blood, taken 11 to 12 days after vaccination. The clonotype comes from a man aged 45-65 years who received an inactivated influenza vaccine. The chain employs TRBV12-3 or TRBV12-4 and TRBJ1-3; D is unresolved. The CDR3 spells CASRPGAGNTIYF. The DNA for the CDR3 is TGTGCCAGCAGGCCGGGAGCGGGAAACACCATATATTTT.